This TCR beta chain was captured in a study of naive and memory T cell subsets (dated by TCRdb to 2017 to 2019). In the study overall: The study applied an open-source, UMI-based TCR alpha and beta sequencing pipeline to sorted naive and memory peripheral blood T cell subsets. The functional CMV T cell responses agreed completely with IgG serology results. RNA was DNase-treated and reverse transcribed with TCR constant-region primers, mostly using SuperScript III. Overall results and qualifications from the work: In both CD4 and CD8 cells, a rise in Gini index and a fall in Shannon and inverse Simpson diversity were observed from naive through CM, EM and EMRA. The repertoire findings for the naive and memory subsets could not be validated against a ground truth because none was available. RNA-based TCR counts may be influenced by expression changes linked to T cell activation and differentiation. TCR abundance followed a power law with an exponent that was different for naive and memory subsets but consistent across the three individuals. Following error correction, more than 95% of naive TCR sequences occurred only once, which made naive abundance distributions much steeper than those of memory subsets. A clonotype was defined as a single alpha or beta chain sequence rather than as a paired alpha/beta receptor.

From the second PCR step onward, the TCR alpha chain libraries and the TCR beta chain libraries were amplified separately. To determine each donor's CMV status, fresh PBMCs were stimulated overnight with CMV viral lysate, and IFNgamma production from CD4+ T cells was then assessed. Miltenyi beads were used first to positively select CD4 T cells, and CD8 T cells were then positively selected from the CD4-negative fraction. Cells stained for CD3, CD4, CD8, CD45RA, CD27 and a live/dead dye were sorted on a BD Aria II into four subsets by CD45RA and CD27. Blood came from three healthy volunteers, each fractionated into CD4 and CD8 T cells and then into four differentiation subsets. Approximately 120 ml of peripheral blood was taken from each donor, and PBMC were separated by density-gradient centrifugation on Ficoll-Paque PLUS. After sorting, cells were lysed in RLT buffer, RNA was extracted using a Qiagen RNeasy kit, and the extracted RNA was stored at -80 degrees C.

The library was made by UMI-ligation and nested PCR. The beta constant-region primer was an equimolar mix of two oligonucleotides covering both TRBC1 and TRBC2. A single-stranded oligonucleotide containing the SP2 primer and a 12-nucleotide UMI was joined to the 3' end of the cDNA by T4 RNA ligase 1. The ligated cDNA went through four rounds of PCR with nested alpha and beta constant-region primers together with the SP2 primer. The ligation reaction was incubated at 16°C for roughly 19-24 hours. To avoid over-amplification, PCR2 was usually performed as a SYBR Green qPCR and halted once a predetermined threshold was reached. All purifications after the first were performed with Agencourt AMPure XP magnetic beads. Libraries were quantified by Qubit and checked on a TapeStation, where a main peak was expected near 650 bp. Sequencing of the pooled libraries was done on an Illumina MiSeq using v2 2x251 paired-end kits, which typically yielded roughly 0.95-2.2 million reads per sample. Each sample library was pooled at approximately 4 nM, and about 5-7% PhiX was included to improve cluster recognition. The authors' pipeline ran thus. V and J genes were assigned to Demultiplexor-processed FASTQ reads by Decombinator through tag matching, with a single base-pair mismatch being allowed. By using UMIs, Collapsinator corrected both sequencing errors and the frequency errors caused by PCR heterogeneity. CDR3Translator translated TCRs and extracted CDR3s from the conserved cysteine to the FGXG phenylalanine, flagging non-productive sequences. Gini, Shannon entropy and inverse Simpson indices were calculated on repertoires that had been subsampled to equal numbers of UMI-defined TCRs. Within the linear range, a power law was fitted by maximum likelihood to the distributions of clonotype abundance. When run on a single naive CD8 sample, MIGEC and the pipeline yielded similar UMI counts, similar unique TCR numbers and similar clonal distributions. A set of approximately 7,300 CMV-associated CDR3 sequences, compiled from VDJdb and a published dataset, was used to search the repertoires. TCRdb itself trimmed the public reads at Q25 with fastp, ran MiXCR and retained productive beta chains. Rows are combined by CDR3 protein, so each entry shows the most common genes and DNA. Clone size and V and J calls follow TCRdb, not the original study. The sample includes approximately 85,000 distinct CDR3 sequences, with around 7% observed a single time. The top ten clonotypes cover 1.6% of the sample.

CDR1 GTSNPN and CDR2 SVGIG are derived from the germline V gene (reference sequence). V drops 1 base and J drops 14 bases, leaving 12 bases in between. The CDR3 has 11 amino acids, counting the end cysteine and phenylalanine. Here the CDR3 DNA is all that survives: 33 bases in frame from base 1. This clonotype has just a few counts. Its antigen specificity is not known. Per-nucleotide qualities are absent, and no much larger clonotype sits a single base away. The sequence was obtained from a human donor in good health. Material for sequencing was central memory CD4+ T cells from blood. The sample's cell subset or site label is to be understood as: central memory, CD45RA- CD27+. The rearrangement joined TRBV30 to TRBJ2-1, with the identity of the D gene unclear. The DNA is as follows: TGTGCCTGGAGTGAAGACCTAGACAAGTTCTTC. Translation gives CAWSEDLDKFF.